This T cell receptor (beta chain) was retrieved from a study of T-cell reconstitution after alpha-beta-depleted transplantation in children (TCRdb year 2016). For context, the study as a whole: Using TCR repertoire profiling, the study followed T-cell immune reconstitution in a quantitative way in children after TCRalphabeta/CD19-depleted allogeneic hematopoietic cell transplantation.

Libraries were constructed by PCR. The listed sequencing device is Illumina HiSeq 2500. To normalize quantification of the TCRbeta repertoire, the TCR libraries were built with molecular barcoding that relied on unique molecular identifiers. TCRdb cleaned the public reads at Q25 with fastp, built clones with MiXCR and kept in-frame beta chains. Rows are combined by CDR3 protein, so each entry shows the most common genes and DNA. The table for this sample lists about 190,000 distinct CDR3 sequences; roughly 7.5% of them were counted only once. Over 2.5% of the sample is held by the ten biggest clonotypes. This clonotype was observed at least ten times. What this receptor recognizes is not known. Base quality data are lacking; no much larger clone is found one base away. The material sequenced was PBMCs from the stem cell graft donor, taken from the stem cell graft. The sequence came from a human donor who donated a stem cell graft to a child with Wiskott-Aldrich syndrome.

The DNA sequence is as follows: TGTGCCAGCAGTTTTGACAGGGGCACAGATACGCAGTATTTT. It translates as CASSFDRGTDTQYF. This receptor chain uses TRBV12-3 or TRBV12-4 and TRBJ2-3, with 7 central nucleotides matching TRBD1. From the cysteine through the phenylalanine, the CDR3 covers 14 amino acids. Only CDR3 DNA remains: 42 bases, in frame from the first base. V is trimmed back by 3 bases and J by 1 base, and the junction contains 1 base that no gene match accounts for.